A selection of T cell receptor beta chains follows, all from one sample in a study of blood T cell repertoires in COVID-19. Assay: immunoSEQ multiplex PCR; the TCRdb copy retains only in-frame clones and omits some. The sample records some 300,000 clones, about nine tenths being singletons. What was sequenced was peripheral blood. These receptors all come from a woman aged 30 to 39 who had recovered from COVID-19. The CDR3 runs from the conserved cysteine through the conserved F or W. The D gene is left open where the match is weak. Size is stated for part of the rows, as once, few or many counts, or as a class when the clone is expanded.

size,D,V,J,DNA,CDR3
few,TRBD2,TRBV7-9,TRBJ2-1,TGTGCCAGCAGCCCCGGGACTAGCGCCTACAATGAGCAGTTCTTC,CASSPGTSAYNEQFF
-,-,TRBV5-1,TRBJ2-7,TGCGCCAGCAGCTTTGGTACAGGATCTGACGAGCAGTACTTC,CASSFGTGSDEQYF
once,-,TRBV6-6,TRBJ1-4,TGTGCCAGCAGTGGCTCTGTGAGGGGAGGTGAAAAACTGTTTTTT,CASSGSVRGGEKLFF
-,TRBD1,TRBV5-5,TRBJ1-2,TGTGCCAGCAGCGCCCGGACAGGGAACCTCGTCGGCTACACCTTC,CASSARTGNLVGYTF
-,TRBD1,TRBV6-4,TRBJ1-2,TGTGCCAGCAGTGATCCGACAGGGAGAGGTGGCTACACCTTC,CASSDPTGRGGYTF
-,TRBD1,TRBV7-9,TRBJ2-1,TGTGCCAGCCGACAGGGGGCCCACAATGAGCAGTTCTTC,CASRQGAHNEQFF
-,-,TRBV4-1,TRBJ2-7,TGCGCCAGCAGCCAAGATCAAGGCGGGCATTTCTACGAGCAGTACTTC,CASSQDQGGHFYEQYF
few,TRBD2,TRBV9,TRBJ2-5,TGTGCCAGCAGCGTTAGCGGGGGGGCTCGGGAGACCCAGTACTTC,CASSVSGGARETQYF
-,-,TRBV6-5,TRBJ1-1,TGTGCCAGCACCGAACGGGGTACTGAAGCTTTCTTT,CASTERGTEAFF
-,-,TRBV5-1,TRBJ2-3,TGCGCCAGCAGCCCCCGGGTGAGCACAGATACGCAGTATTTT,CASSPRVSTDTQYF
-,-,TRBV7-9,TRBJ1-5,TGTGCCAGCAGCTTAGCACGTTTTAGTCAGCCCCAGCATTTT,CASSLARFSQPQHF
-,TRBD1,TRBV6-1,TRBJ2-2,TGTGCCAGCAGGGAACCCCGGGACAGGAGCGACCCCCCGAACACCGGGGAGCTGTTTTTT,CASREPRDRSDPPNTGELFF
-,TRBD2,TRBV29-1,TRBJ2-1,TGCAGCGTTGGCGGGGGGAGCTCCTACAATGAGCAGTTCTTC,CSVGGGSSYNEQFF
once,-,TRBV5-4,TRBJ1-1,TGTGCCAGCAGCCCGTTTTCAGGCAGGAACACTGAAGCTTTCTTT,CASSPFSGRNTEAFF
-,TRBD2,TRBV10-3,TRBJ2-3,TGTGCCATCAGTGAGGGGTTGGCGGGGGGACTCACGAATACGCAGTATTTT,CAISEGLAGGLTNTQYF
-,-,TRBV5-1,TRBJ2-6,TGCGCCAGCAGCTTGCGAGGGAGAGGGGCCAACGTCCTGACTTTC,CASSLRGRGANVLTF
-,-,TRBV27,TRBJ1-2,TGTGCCAGCAGTCTTTATGGCTACACCTTC,CASSLYGYTF
once,TRBD1,TRBV9,TRBJ1-3,TGTGCCAGCAGCTACCGGGACAGCTTGGGAAACACCATATATTTT,CASSYRDSLGNTIYF
-,TRBD1,TRBV28,TRBJ1-1,TGTGCCAGCAGCAGACAGGGGAGCACTGAAGCTTTCTTT,CASSRQGSTEAFF
-,-,TRBV5-1,TRBJ2-7,TGCGCCAGCAGCGCGACATCGGGGACCTACGAGCAGTACTTC,CASSATSGTYEQYF
many,-,TRBV18,TRBJ1-2,TGTGCCAGCTCACGGATTAGACTGGAATATGGCTACACCTTC,CASSRIRLEYGYTF
-,-,TRBV5-1,TRBJ1-4,TGCGCCAGCAGCTTGTTTGGACAGAATGAAAAACTGTTTTTT,CASSLFGQNEKLFF
-,-,TRBV7-9,TRBJ2-7,TGTGCCAGCAGCCCCTCCGGGACACTCTACGAGCAGTACTTC,CASSPSGTLYEQYF
-,TRBD2,TRBV11-2,TRBJ2-7,TGTGCCAGCAGCGCCGGACTAGCGGGGGGGCTAAGCTCCTACGAGCAGTACTTC,CASSAGLAGGLSSYEQYF
-,TRBD1,TRBV2,TRBJ2-7,TGTGCCAGCAGTGAAGCTTCCCCGGGACAGGGTGGCGAGCAGTACTTC,CASSEASPGQGGEQYF
-,TRBD1,TRBV6-6,TRBJ1-1,TGTGCCAGCAGTTACGGGGGACAGGTGAACACTGAAGCTTTCTTT,CASSYGGQVNTEAFF
few,-,TRBV12-3/TRBV12-4,TRBJ1-3,TGTGCCAGCAGGCGGACAGACGGAAACACCATATATTTT,CASRRTDGNTIYF
-,TRBD1,TRBV10-3,TRBJ2-7,TGTGCCATCAGTGAGTTGGGACAGACCTACGAGCAGTACTTC,CAISELGQTYEQYF
-,-,TRBV9,TRBJ1-4,TGTGCCAGCAGCCCCCGAAGGGAGGGGGGGGTTTTGTTTTTT,CASSPRREGGVLFF
-,TRBD1,TRBV2,TRBJ1-1,TGTGCCAGCAGTAAGACGACAGGGGAAGGGACTGAAGCTTTCTTT,CASSKTTGEGTEAFF
-,-,TRBV10-2,TRBJ1-2,TGCGCCAGCAGTGGCCGGGGGGCAGGGGACTATGGCTACACCTTC,CASSGRGAGDYGYTF
-,TRBD1,TRBV2,TRBJ1-3,TGTGCCAGCAGTCCACCGGACAGGGTCGGTGGAAACACCATATATTTT,CASSPPDRVGGNTIYF
-,-,TRBV13,TRBJ1-2,TGTGCCAGCAAGGTCCAGAGGCTTAACTATGGCTACACCTTC,CASKVQRLNYGYTF
-,TRBD2,TRBV28,TRBJ2-5,TGTGCCAGCAGGATGTATACCCGGACTAGGTTGGAGACCCAGTACTTC,CASRMYTRTRLETQYF
-,TRBD2,TRBV4-2,TRBJ2-5,TGTGCCAGCAGCCCGGGACTAGCGGACCCCCAAGAGACCCAGTACTTC,CASSPGLADPQETQYF
-,TRBD2,TRBV2,TRBJ2-5,TGTGCCAGCATGATGGGACTAGCGGGGGGACAAGAGACCCAGTACTTC,CASMMGLAGGQETQYF
-,-,TRBV5-1,TRBJ2-2,TGCGCCAGCAGCGGAGGACCTACCACCGGGGAGCTGTTTTTT,CASSGGPTTGELFF
-,-,TRBV27,TRBJ1-4,TGTGCCAGCAGTGCTCGGGGTGAAAAACTGTTTTTT,CASSARGEKLFF
-,TRBD1,TRBV2,TRBJ1-4,TGTGCCAGCAGCGAGACCCCGGGACAGGGGCATGAAAAACTGTTTTTT,CASSETPGQGHEKLFF
-,-,TRBV6-5,TRBJ1-6,TGTGCCAGCAGCTTCGCGTCAGGATCGGAATCACCCCTCCACTTT,CASSFASGSESPLHF
-,-,TRBV29-1,TRBJ2-7,TGCAGCGTCTCTTCGGGTCAGAAGCAGTACTTC,CSVSSGQKQYF
-,-,TRBV15,TRBJ1-5,TGTGCCACCAGCAGAGATCCGACAGCTCCCAATCAGCCCCAGCATTTT,CATSRDPTAPNQPQHF
-,-,TRBV6-5,TRBJ1-1,TGTGCCAGCAGTTACTCGGGGGGGAACACTGAAGCTTTCTTT,CASSYSGGNTEAFF
-,TRBD2,TRBV5-8,TRBJ2-1,TGTGCCAGCAGCTTGAGAACTAGCGTGAATGAGCAGTTCTTC,CASSLRTSVNEQFF
-,TRBD1,TRBV28,TRBJ1-2,TGTGCCAGCAGTATGGACAGGGTAGGCTACACCTTC,CASSMDRVGYTF
-,-,TRBV5-4,TRBJ2-7,TGTGCCAGCAGCTCTGATGTACAGGGAACCTACGAGCAGTACTTC,CASSSDVQGTYEQYF
-,-,TRBV16,TRBJ2-1,TGTGCCAGCAGCAGAGGGACATTTGGGGAGCAGTTCTTC,CASSRGTFGEQFF
-,TRBD1,TRBV5-6,TRBJ2-5,TGTGCCAGCAGCTCCGTGACAGGGGGGGAGACCCAGTACTTC,CASSSVTGGETQYF
-,-,TRBV28,TRBJ2-7,TGTGCCAGCAGTCCAGCAGACAGCGTAGCCACCTACGAGCAGTACTTC,CASSPADSVATYEQYF
-,-,TRBV9,TRBJ1-3,TGTGCCAGCAGCCCCCGGGACTCTGGAAACACCATATATTTT,CASSPRDSGNTIYF